The 26 T cell receptor beta chains below were found in one sample sequenced in a study of CD8 T cells in ankylosing spondylitis. TCRdb reprocessed the 5' RACE reads via MiXCR and lists one record per CDR3 protein. Of a few hundred thousand distinct CDR3 sequences listed, 15% to 20% are singletons. Sequencing was done on a sample of blood, either unsorted or a sorted T cell fraction (not recorded which). The origin of the receptors is a male donor with ankylosing spondylitis or in good health (not recorded which).

This chain links TRBV27 with TRBJ2-5; 14 bases align to TRBD2. Trimming took 7 bases from V and 4 from J; bases not matched to a gene: 8. The CDR3 is 16 amino acids. Germline CDR1 is MNHEY and CDR2 is SMNVEV (reference sequence). CDR3 in amino acids: CASTETSGRARETQYF. CDR3 coding DNA: TGTGCCAGCACCGAGACTAGCGGGAGGGCCCGAGAGACCCAGTACTTC.

Notes on this clonotype: A much larger clone differs from this one at a single base, so this may be a read error. This sequence joins TRBV4-3 and TRBJ2-3, with a weak D call TRBD2 (5 bases). The CDR3 spans 15 residues. The germline V gene encodes CDR1 LGHNA and CDR2 YSLEER. The chain's CDR3 is CACSQDRRMADTQYF. DNA for the CDR3: TGCGCCTGCAGCCAAGATCGGAGGATGGCAGATACGCAGTATTTT.

This clonotype has ten or more counts. The V gene is TRBV4-1, the J gene TRBJ2-2, with D unresolved. Trimming took 0 bases from V and 3 from J, leaving 8 bases between them. There are 15 residues in the CDR3. CDR1 is MGHRA and CDR2 is YSYEKL in the germline V gene. In DNA, the CDR3 is TGCGCCAGCAGCCAAGAACCAGCGTACACCGGGGAGCTGTTTTTT. This encodes CASSQEPAYTGELFF.

This clonotype has a handful of counts. The chain has TRBV12-3 or TRBV12-4 and TRBJ2-7; TRBD1 is a possible D gene (5 bases). This CDR3 contains 12 residues. V gave up 3 bases and J gave up 7 bases, with 10 bases separating them. CDR3: CASSFGAVEQYF. The CDR3 coding sequence is TGTGCCAGCAGTTTTGGGGCGGTGGAGCAGTACTTC.

Comments on this clonotype: Just one base apart from a much larger clone, this may be a read error. Here the CDR3 DNA reads TGTGCCAGCAGCGTAGGTGCGGGAGTCTCCTACAATGAGCAGTTCTTC. This translates into CASSVGAGVSYNEQFF. The chain couples TRBV9 to TRBJ2-1, with TRBD2 matching over 7 bases. This CDR3 contains 16 residues. Germline CDR1 and CDR2: SGDLS and YYNGEE. J was trimmed by 0 bases and V by 0 bases; bases with no gene match: 3.

This chain links TRBV30 with TRBJ1-1, with D unresolved. Looked up from germline, CDR1 is GTSNPN and CDR2 is SVGIG (reference sequence). V lost 3 bases to trimming and J lost 6 bases, with 14 bases between them. The CDR3 totals 13 residues. CDR3 in amino acids: CAWSLTGQAEAFF. CDR3 nucleotide sequence: TGTGCCTGGAGCTTGACGGGTCAGGCTGAAGCTTTCTTT.

This clonotype was counted a few times. The chain couples TRBV25-1 to TRBJ2-5; possible D gene TRBD1, 6 bases. The V and J ends lost 5 bases and 0 bases respectively, with 13 bases between them. The CDR3 is 15 residues long. CDR1 and CDR2 (germline): MGHDK, SYGVNS. This chain's CDR3 is CASSTGYSHQETQYF. CDR3 nucleotides: TGTGCCAGCAGTACAGGGTATTCTCACCAAGAGACCCAGTACTTC.

This clonotype was detected ten times or more. The chain is built from TRBV5-5 and TRBJ2-7, with 9 nucleotides matching TRBD2. This CDR3 contains 15 residues. In germline, CDR1 is SGHKS, CDR2 YYEKEE (reference sequence). The V and J ends lost 6 bases and 5 bases, in that order; junction bases with no gene match: 12. The CDR3 nucleotides are TGTGCCAGCACCCGTGGATTAGCGGGAGCAAACGAGCAGTACTTC. Its translation is CASTRGLAGANEQYF.

The chain has TRBV7-9 and TRBJ2-3; either TRBD1 or TRBD2 may fit D (5 bases each). This CDR3 spans 17 amino acids. V was cut by 6 bases and J by 0 bases, with 19 bases left in between. Germline V gene data show CDR1 as SEHNR and CDR2 as FQNEAQ (reference sequence). For the CDR3, the DNA is TGTGCCAGCAGATATCCCCTGGGGGATCGAAGCACAGATACGCAGTATTTT. This translates into CASRYPLGDRSTDTQYF.

CDR3 sequence reads: CASSHDADLPYEQYF. The CDR3 DNA reads as TGCGCCAGCAGCCACGACGCCGATCTCCCCTACGAGCAGTACTTC. The chain is built from TRBV4-3 and TRBJ2-7, with D hard to call. Trimming cost V 3 bases and J 2 bases, with 14 bases left between them. The CDR3 runs to 15 residues. Germline V lookup: CDR1 LGHNA, CDR2 YSLEER.

This clonotype was counted many times. V usage is TRBV29-1 and J usage is TRBJ2-7; D assignment may be TRBD1 or TRBD2 (6 bases each). The CDR3 covers 15 residues. Germline V CDR1 and CDR2: SQVTM, ANQGSEA. V gave up 7 bases and J gave up 0 bases, with 19 bases separating them. CDR3 DNA: TGCAGCGCCGAGGTCCGGGGGCTCGACTCCTACGAGCAGTACTTC. Its translation: CSAEVRGLDSYEQYF.

The chain is built from TRBV6-2 or TRBV6-3 and TRBJ1-6; no definite D call. Deletions cut 5 bases from V and 5 bases from J, with 13 bases between. Germline values: CDR1 MNHEY, CDR2 SVGEGT. The CDR3 is 15 residues long. The CDR3 region is CASSSRRPDNSPLHF. The CDR3 DNA follows: TGTGCCAGCAGTAGCCGACGGCCTGATAATTCACCCCTCCACTTT.

The J gene is TRBJ2-1, the V gene TRBV7-8, with no clear D. The CDR3 loop spans 15 amino acids. Trimming stripped 2 bases from V and 0 bases from J, with 8 bases between. Looked up from germline, CDR1 is SGHVS and CDR2 is FQNEAQ. CDR3 sequence (DNA): TGTGCCAGCAGCTTAAGTGGAAACTCCTACAATGAGCAGTTCTTC. This translates into CASSLSGNSYNEQFF.

The chain is built from TRBV4-1 and TRBJ2-1, with D possibly TRBD2 on 5 matching bases. Germline-derived CDR1 and CDR2 are MGHRA and YSYEKL. This CDR3 is 12 amino acids long. Trimming pared 4 bases from V and 8 bases from J, leaving 9 bases between. CDR3 nucleotides: TGCGCCAGCAGCCCCAGCGGTGATGAGCAGTTCTTC. It translates to CASSPSGDEQFF.

The chain has TRBV12-5 and TRBJ2-5; D is possibly TRBD2 (6 bases). V dropped 1 base and J dropped 5 bases, with 11 bases sitting between them. From germline, CDR1 is LGHNT and CDR2 FRNRAP. This CDR3 is built from 14 residues. CDR3 sequence reads: CASGLGGMMETQYF. The CDR3 bases are TGTGCTAGTGGTTTGGGCGGGATGATGGAGACCCAGTACTTC. Supplemented by reference TRBV12-5 and TRBJ2-5, the full variable domain reads DARVTQTPRHKVTEMGQEVTMRCQPILGHNTVFWYRQTMMQGLELLAYFRNRAPLDDSGMPKDRFSAEMPDATLATLKIQPSEPRDSAVYFCASGLGGMMETQYFGPGTRLLVL.

This clonotype was seen more than once but under ten times. Sequence at one end of the junction differs from germline and may be a read error. The rearrangement joins TRBV12-3 or TRBV12-4 to TRBJ2-1, with no clear D. This CDR3 region has 13 residues. The CDR3 here is CASSRPSNNEQFF. The CDR3 nucleotides read TGTGCCAGCAGCCGCCCCTCCAACAATGAGCAGTTCTTC.

The chain joins TRBV9 to TRBJ2-1; 16 positions match TRBD2. CDR3 length: 17 amino acids. V lost 3 bases, J lost 9 bases, and 9 bases stayed unmatched. Per germline, CDR1 SGDLS and CDR2 YYNGEE. The CDR3 DNA reads TGTGCCAGCAGCGACCCCGGGACTAGCGGGAGGGTCGGTGAGCAGTTCTTC. Its translation: CASSDPGTSGRVGEQFF.

V usage is TRBV21-1 and J usage is TRBJ2-5. TRBV21-1 is reported as a pseudogene. The CDR3 sequence is 15 residues long. CDR3 DNA: TGTGCCAGCAGCAAAGATGCAGGGGTCCAAGAGACCCAGTACTTC. Translation: CASSKDAGVQETQYF.

This clonotype was seen many times. J is TRBJ2-3 and V is TRBV6-5, with 7 bases that match TRBD2. This CDR3 spans 14 amino acids. From germline, CDR1 is MNHEY and CDR2 SVGAGI. V trimming: 2 bases; J trimming: 1 base; junction bases outside the gene matches: 0. Written as DNA, the CDR3 is TGTGCCAGCAGTTACGGGGGGGGCACAGATACGCAGTATTTT. Its translation is CASSYGGGTDTQYF.

V gene TRBV30 combines with J gene TRBJ2-7; 8 bases fit TRBD2. V lost 0 bases to trimming and J lost 1 base; unmatched junction nucleotides: 8. The CDR3 sequence is 16 residues long. In germline, CDR1 is GTSNPN, CDR2 SVGIG (reference sequence). The CDR3 DNA is TGTGCCTGGAGTGTCGCGACTAGCGAGAGGTCCTACGAGCAGTACTTC. Translating gives CAWSVATSERSYEQYF.

The V gene is TRBV2, the J gene TRBJ2-1; D may match TRBD1 or TRBD2 (6 bases each). Germline values: CDR1 SNHLY, CDR2 FYNNEI. The CDR3 spans 14 residues. Trimming cost V 7 bases and J 5 bases, with 15 bases left between them. CDR3 DNA: TGTGCCAGCACCGAAGGAGGGGGAAACAATGAGCAGTTCTTC. This sequence encodes CASTEGGGNNEQFF.

The rearrangement links TRBV29-1 to TRBJ2-1; TRBD2 matches at 12 bases. This CDR3 comprises 17 residues. Germline loops: CDR1 SQVTM, CDR2 ANQGSEA. J was trimmed by 4 bases and V by 2 bases; bases with no gene match: 9. CDR3 region: CSVEFWTSGILYNEQFF. The CDR3, as DNA: TGCAGCGTTGAATTTTGGACTAGCGGGATACTATACAATGAGCAGTTCTTC.

This clonotype showed up many times. The chain joins TRBV5-6 to TRBJ2-1, with 7 bases fitting TRBD2. The V gene's germline CDR1 is SGHDT and CDR2 YYEEEE. The CDR3 consists of 12 residues. Trimming took 2 bases from V and 7 from J; bases not matched to a gene: 0. CDR3 protein: CASSLLANEQFF. The CDR3 DNA reads as TGTGCCAGCAGCTTACTAGCGAATGAGCAGTTCTTC.

This clonotype has a handful of counts. The J gene is TRBJ2-3, the V gene TRBV29-1; 9 positions agree with TRBD2. The CDR3 covers 18 residues. V lost 2 bases to trimming and J lost 0 bases; unmatched junction nucleotides: 12. Germline CDR1 is SQVTM and CDR2 is ANQGSEA. The CDR3 DNA reads TGCAGCGTTGAACGGGTAGCGGGAGAGGACCCCAGCACAGATACGCAGTATTTT. It translates to CSVERVAGEDPSTDTQYF.

Regarding this clonotype: An end of the junction differs from the germline gene, which may be a read error. V gene TRBV7-9 combines with J gene TRBJ1-3; D call uncertain. CDR1 and CDR2 from the germline V gene are SEHNR and FQNEAQ (reference sequence). CDR3 length: 16 residues. CDR3 sequence: CASSESDNRSGITIYF. CDR3 DNA: TGTGCCAGCAGCGAGAGTGACAACCGCTCTGGAATCACCATATATTTT.

This clonotype has a handful of counts. The chain uses TRBV7-3 and TRBJ2-3, with 8 bases identical to TRBD1. CDR1 is SGHTA, CDR2 FQGTGA, per germline. V lost 5 bases to trimming and J lost 2 bases; unmatched junction nucleotides: 3. The CDR3 runs to 14 residues. The chain's CDR3 is CASSPQGDTDTQYF. Written as DNA, the CDR3 is TGTGCCAGCAGCCCACAGGGGGACACAGATACGCAGTATTTT.